These 20 T cell receptor beta chains were all obtained from the same sample, sequenced in a study of molecular identifiers for immune sequencing clone quantification. TCRdb fed the PCR reads into MiXCR, producing one record per CDR3 protein. Of about 510,000 distinct CDR3 sequences in the sample, over 20% were seen once. The sample consisted of naive CD8+ T cells from blood, with Jurkat cell RNA spiked in. Subset specified: FACS-sorted CD8+CD4-CCR7+CD45RA+ naive T cells. These receptors were collected from a human donor in good health. Some libraries in this study had Jurkat cell RNA spiked in.

This clonotype was seen more than once but under ten times. CDR3 DNA sequence: TGCGCCAGCAGTACACCCCCCGAGGTGAAAGAGGGGTACGAGCAGTACTTC. Translation gives CASSTPPEVKEGYEQYF. The chain recombines TRBV23-1 with TRBJ2-7; the D call may be TRBD1 or TRBD2 (5 bases each). TRBV23-1 is known as an ORF, though its function is uncertain. V lost 5 bases and J 4 bases, leaving 24 bases between the germline ends. The CDR3 is made up of 17 amino acids.

The V gene is TRBV6-6, the J gene TRBJ1-3; D is unclear. Per the germline V gene, CDR1 is MNHNY and CDR2 is SVGAGI (reference sequence). V was pared by 1 base and J by 1 base, with 5 bases between. This CDR3 region has 14 residues. The CDR3 is CASSYLVSGNTIYF. The DNA of the CDR3 is TGTGCCAGCAGTTACTTGGTATCTGGAAACACCATATATTTT.

This clonotype was counted at least ten times. The rearrangement uses TRBV24-1 and TRBJ1-5, with D maybe TRBD1 (5 bases). Germline V CDR1 and CDR2: KGHDR, SFDVKD. This CDR3 contains 14 residues. Trimming left V 6 bases short and J 3 bases short, with 11 bases between. CDR3 residues: CATSSGRFNQPQHF. DNA of the CDR3: TGTGCCACCAGTTCGGGACGGTTCAATCAGCCCCAGCATTTT.

The rearrangement joins TRBV7-9 to TRBJ2-7, with TRBD2 matching over 9 bases. Germline CDR1 reads SEHNR; CDR2 reads FQNEAQ (reference sequence). CDR3 size: 15 residues. With V trimmed by 2 bases and J by 3 bases, 5 bases remained unmatched. This chain's CDR3 is CASSLHSGGFYEQYF. The CDR3 DNA sequence: TGTGCCAGCAGCTTACATAGCGGGGGATTCTACGAGCAGTACTTC.

V usage is TRBV4-3 and J usage is TRBJ1-3, with D unclear. The V and J ends lost 3 bases and 0 bases respectively, with 15 bases between them. The CDR3 spans 17 residues. Germline V gene data show CDR1 as LGHNA and CDR2 as YSLEER. The CDR3 DNA sequence: TGCGCCAGCAGCCAGGGATTCCAGGTTAACTCTGGAAACACCATATATTTT. Its translation is CASSQGFQVNSGNTIYF.

This clonotype appeared many times. The chain recombines TRBV29-1 with TRBJ2-5; TRBD1 agrees at 9 bases. There are 13 residues in the CDR3. V dropped 6 bases and J dropped 4; count of bases not matched to a gene: 6. CDR1 and CDR2 (germline): SQVTM, ANQGSEA. CDR3 residues: CSVTTGGVETQYF. The CDR3 DNA sequence: TGCAGCGTCACAACAGGGGGCGTAGAGACCCAGTACTTC.

This clonotype was counted at least ten times. The genes are TRBV6-2 or TRBV6-3 and TRBJ2-6; a possible D gene is TRBD2 (6 bases). This CDR3 is 16 amino acids long. Germline loops: CDR1 MNHEY, CDR2 SVGEGT. Trimming stripped 1 base from V and 4 bases from J, with 11 bases between. The CDR3 nucleotides read TGTGCCAGCAGTTACTGGCGGGGCGCCGGGGCCAACGTCCTGACTTTC. Encoded protein: CASSYWRGAGANVLTF.

Details on this clonotype: Being one base from a much bigger clone, this may be a read error. This sequence joins TRBV14 and TRBJ2-3; D gene ambiguous. Trimming took off 0 bases at V and 6 bases at J, with 13 bases between the two ends. From germline, CDR1 is SGHDN and CDR2 FVKESK. The CDR3 covers 15 residues. CDR3 sequence reads: CASSQDRFIADTQYF. The CDR3 region has the DNA TGTGCCAGCAGCCAAGATCGGTTCATCGCGGATACGCAGTATTTT.

V is TRBV7-2 and J is TRBJ2-1; 11 bases fit TRBD2. CDR1 and CDR2 from the germline V gene are SGHTA and FQGNSA. This CDR3 has 16 amino acids. Trimming took 2 bases from V and 6 from J; bases not matched to a gene: 6. The CDR3 here is CASSLIAGGPFNEQFF. The CDR3 nucleotides read TGTGCCAGCAGCTTAATAGCGGGAGGGCCTTTCAATGAGCAGTTCTTC.

This clonotype was seen more than once but under ten times. The chain has TRBV12-3 or TRBV12-4 and TRBJ1-5; D unclear. Trimming pared 2 bases from V and 7 bases from J, leaving 12 bases between. The CDR3 length is 14 residues. In DNA, the CDR3 is TGTGCCAGCAGTTTATTCGGGGATAGGCAGCCCCAGCATTTT. It encodes CASSLFGDRQPQHF.

V usage is TRBV9 and J usage is TRBJ2-7; D might be TRBD1 (6 bases). CDR3 size: 13 residues. The V and J ends lost 3 bases and 3 bases respectively, with 10 bases between them. CDR1 is SGDLS, CDR2 YYNGEE, per germline. The CDR3 nucleotides read TGTGCCAGCAGCGCTACGGACAGCTACGAGCAGTACTTC. This codes for CASSATDSYEQYF.

This clonotype appeared a few times. The genes are TRBV12-3 or TRBV12-4 and TRBJ2-5; 7 nucleotides line up with TRBD2. The CDR3 covers 16 residues. V was clipped by 6 bases and J by 4 bases; unmatched bases: 14. CDR3 residues: CASSSLGNAGVETQYF. DNA for the CDR3: TGTGCCAGCAGCTCCCTCGGCAACGCGGGGGTAGAGACCCAGTACTTC.

Concerning this clonotype: The junction does not match germline at one end; this may be a read error. This chain links TRBV27 with TRBJ2-5; either TRBD1 or TRBD2 may supply D (5 bases each). Germline CDR1 and CDR2: MNHEY and SMNVEV (reference sequence). The CDR3 spans 16 residues. CDR3: CASSLYPGHIQGTQYF. The CDR3 coding sequence is TGTGCCAGCAGTTTATATCCGGGGCATATCCAAGGGACCCAGTACTTC.

This clonotype was counted only a few times. The chain links TRBV19 to TRBJ1-5; D is unclear. The CDR3 is 15 amino acids. Trimming removed 1 base from V and 0 bases from J, with 7 bases in between. Germline V CDR1 and CDR2: LNHDA, SQIVND (reference sequence). The CDR3 DNA sequence: TGTGCCAGTAGTATAGGGCATCCTAGCAATCAGCCCCAGCATTTT. This sequence encodes CASSIGHPSNQPQHF.

This clonotype has more than one count but fewer than ten. V usage is TRBV4-1 and J usage is TRBJ1-6, with a tentative D call TRBD1 (6 bases). V lost 7 bases, J lost 10 bases, and 14 bases lay in between. This CDR3 comprises 13 residues. Germline V gives CDR1 MGHRA, CDR2 YSYEKL. Here the CDR3 reads CASTRTENSPLHF. The CDR3 coding sequence is TGCGCCAGCACCCGGACAGAAAACTCACCCCTCCACTTT.

This chain connects TRBV19 to TRBJ2-3; TRBD1 aligns across 10 bases. The germline V gene has CDR1 LNHDA and CDR2 SQIVND (reference sequence). The CDR3 is 15 amino acids. The V and J ends lost 3 bases and 6 bases, in that order; junction bases with no gene match: 6. CDR3 DNA: TGTGCCAGTAGTATTGGGACAGGGGTCCTCGATACGCAGTATTTT. Protein: CASSIGTGVLDTQYF. Combining the CDR3 with reference TRBV19 and TRBJ2-3 gives the whole variable domain DGGITQSPKYLFRKEGQNVTLSCEQNLNHDAMYWYRQDPGQGLRLIYYSQIVNDFQKGDIAEGYSVSREKKESFPLTVTSAQKNPTAFYLCASSIGTGVLDTQYFGPGTRLTVL.

This clonotype showed up many times. The gene calls are TRBV29-1 and TRBJ2-2, with D tentatively TRBD2 (6 bases). Germline CDR1 and CDR2: SQVTM and ANQGSEA. The V end lost 5 bases, the J end lost 9 bases, and 19 bases lay between the germline ends. The CDR3 spans 14 residues. In DNA form, the CDR3 reads TGCAGCGTTTTATGGTCACGCGGGGAGCGGGAGCTGTTTTTT. It specifies CSVLWSRGERELFF.

This clonotype was seen more than once but under ten times. This chain links TRBV7-9 with TRBJ1-4, with D possibly TRBD1 on 6 matching bases. V lost 5 bases to trimming and J lost 3 bases, with 10 bases between them. Germline V gives CDR1 SEHNR, CDR2 FQNEAQ (reference sequence). CDR3 length: 14 amino acids. CDR3 protein: CASSNTGSNEKLFF. The CDR3 DNA sequence: TGTGCCAGCAGCAACACAGGGTCTAATGAAAAACTGTTTTTT.

This clonotype showed up many times. The V and J genes are TRBV6-2 or TRBV6-3 and TRBJ1-4; D might be TRBD1 (6 bases). The V gene lost 6 bases and the J gene lost 0 bases, with 11 bases spanning the gap. The germline CDR1 and CDR2 sequences are MNHEY and SVGEGT. The CDR3 is made up of 15 amino acids. CDR3 DNA sequence: TGTGCCAGCAGCAATCGACAGGCAACTAATGAAAAACTGTTTTTT. Its translation is CASSNRQATNEKLFF.

The table lists this clonotype with many counts. The genes are TRBV29-1 and TRBJ2-7; the D gene could be TRBD1 or TRBD2 (6 bases each). The ends were cut back, 4 bases at V and 5 bases at J, with 15 bases in the middle. The germline CDR1 and CDR2 sequences are SQVTM and ANQGSEA. The CDR3 is made up of 13 amino acids. CDR3 sequence reads: CSVAGGGVHEQYF. CDR3 nucleotide sequence: TGCAGCGTTGCCGGGGGCGGGGTCCACGAGCAGTACTTC.